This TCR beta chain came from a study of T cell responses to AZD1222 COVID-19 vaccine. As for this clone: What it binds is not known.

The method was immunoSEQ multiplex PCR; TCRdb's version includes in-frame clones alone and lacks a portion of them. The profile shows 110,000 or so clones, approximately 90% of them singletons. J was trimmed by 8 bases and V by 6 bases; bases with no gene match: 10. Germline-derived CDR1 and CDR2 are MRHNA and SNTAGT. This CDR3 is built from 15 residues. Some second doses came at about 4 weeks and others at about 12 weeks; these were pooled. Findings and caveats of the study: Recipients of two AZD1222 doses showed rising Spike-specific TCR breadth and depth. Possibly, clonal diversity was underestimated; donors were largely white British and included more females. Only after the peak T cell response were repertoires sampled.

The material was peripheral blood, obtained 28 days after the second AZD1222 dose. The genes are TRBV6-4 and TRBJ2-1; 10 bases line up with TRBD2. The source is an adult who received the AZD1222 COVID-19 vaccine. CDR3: CASSLLAGAGDEQFF. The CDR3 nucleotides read TGTGCCAGCAGCCTTCTAGCGGGAGCAGGCGATGAGCAGTTCTTC.